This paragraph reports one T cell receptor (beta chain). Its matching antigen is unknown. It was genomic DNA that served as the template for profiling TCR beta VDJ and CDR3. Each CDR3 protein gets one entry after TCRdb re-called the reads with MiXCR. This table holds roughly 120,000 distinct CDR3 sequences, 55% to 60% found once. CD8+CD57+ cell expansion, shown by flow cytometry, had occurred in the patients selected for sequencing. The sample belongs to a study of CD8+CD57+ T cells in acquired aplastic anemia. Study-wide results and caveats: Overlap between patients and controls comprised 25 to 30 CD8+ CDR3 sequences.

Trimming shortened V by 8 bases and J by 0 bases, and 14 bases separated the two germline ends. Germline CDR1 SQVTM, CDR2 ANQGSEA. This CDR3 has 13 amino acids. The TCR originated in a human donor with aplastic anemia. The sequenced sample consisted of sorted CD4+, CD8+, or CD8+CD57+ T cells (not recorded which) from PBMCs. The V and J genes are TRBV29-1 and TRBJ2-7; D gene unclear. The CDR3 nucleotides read TGCAGCTTGGGTCAGGCGGTCTCCTACGAGCAGTACTTC. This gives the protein CSLGQAVSYEQYF.